This T cell receptor beta chain emerged from a study of identical twins. Template switching added a universal primer site, and cDNA bore unique molecular identifiers. TCRdb re-called the 5' RACE reads through MiXCR, storing one row per CDR3 protein. The table includes fewer than 350,000 distinct CDR3 sequences, under 9% detected once. These data also formed part of another study, on yellow fever vaccine responses in identical twins.

The sample taken for sequencing was memory (CD45RO+) T cells sorted from blood. The origin of this receptor is a young woman in good health.

CDR3 region: CASSVDRSSYNEQFF. DNA for the CDR3: TGTGCCAGCAGTGTAGACAGAAGCTCCTACAATGAGCAGTTCTTC. The rearrangement links TRBV6-1 to TRBJ2-1; D perhaps matches TRBD1 (5 bases). This CDR3 spans 15 amino acids. Trimming removed 4 bases at V and 0 bases at J, with 10 bases between. Germline values: CDR1 MNHNS, CDR2 SASEGT.